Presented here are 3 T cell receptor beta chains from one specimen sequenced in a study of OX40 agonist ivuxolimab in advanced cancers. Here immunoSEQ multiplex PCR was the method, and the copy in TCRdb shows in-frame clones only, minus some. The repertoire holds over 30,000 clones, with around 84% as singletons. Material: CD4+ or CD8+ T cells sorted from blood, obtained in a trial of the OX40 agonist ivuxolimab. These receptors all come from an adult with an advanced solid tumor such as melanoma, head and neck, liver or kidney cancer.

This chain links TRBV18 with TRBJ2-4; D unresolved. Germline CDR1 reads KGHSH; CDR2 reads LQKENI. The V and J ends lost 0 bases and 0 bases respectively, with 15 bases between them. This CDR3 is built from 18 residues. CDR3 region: CASSPPGRGVLAKNIQYF. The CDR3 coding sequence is TGTGCCAGCTCACCACCGGGCCGAGGCGTACTAGCCAAAAACATTCAGTACTTC.

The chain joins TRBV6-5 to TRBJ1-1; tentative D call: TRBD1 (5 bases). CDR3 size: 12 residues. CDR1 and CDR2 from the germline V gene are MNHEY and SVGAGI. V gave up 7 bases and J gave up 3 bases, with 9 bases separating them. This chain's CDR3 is CASTGTYTEAFF. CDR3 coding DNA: TGTGCCAGCACCGGGACCTACACTGAAGCTTTCTTT.

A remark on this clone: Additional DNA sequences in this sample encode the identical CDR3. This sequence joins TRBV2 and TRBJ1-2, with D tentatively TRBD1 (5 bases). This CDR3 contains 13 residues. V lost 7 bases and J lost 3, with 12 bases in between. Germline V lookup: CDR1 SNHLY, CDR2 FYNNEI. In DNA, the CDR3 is TGTGCCAGCATCGAAGGAGGGGACTATGGCTACACCTTC. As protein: CASIEGGDYGYTF. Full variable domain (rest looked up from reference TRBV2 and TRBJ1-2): EPEVTQTPSHQVTQMGQEVILRCVPISNHLYFYWYRQILGQKVEFLVSFYNNEISEKSEIFDDQFSVERPDGSNFTLKIRSTKLEDSAMYFCASIEGGDYGYTFGSGTRLTVV.